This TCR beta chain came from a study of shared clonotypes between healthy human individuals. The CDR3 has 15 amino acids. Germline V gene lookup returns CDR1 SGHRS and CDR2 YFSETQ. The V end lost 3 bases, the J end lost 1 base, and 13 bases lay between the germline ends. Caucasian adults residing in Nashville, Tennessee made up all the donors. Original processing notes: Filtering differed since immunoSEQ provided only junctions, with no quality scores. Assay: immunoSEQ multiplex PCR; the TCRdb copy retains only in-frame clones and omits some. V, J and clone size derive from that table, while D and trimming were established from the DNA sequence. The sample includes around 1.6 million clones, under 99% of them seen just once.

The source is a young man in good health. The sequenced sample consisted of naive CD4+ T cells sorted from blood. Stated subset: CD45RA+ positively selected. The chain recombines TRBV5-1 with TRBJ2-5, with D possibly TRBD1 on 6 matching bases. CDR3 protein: CASSSIQGLQETQYF. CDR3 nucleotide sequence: TGCGCCAGCAGCTCAATACAGGGCCTCCAAGAGACCCAGTACTTC.